The next 17 T cell receptor beta chains were all read from a single sample in a study of T cells in Graves' hyperthyroidism and ophthalmopathy. Researchers took RNA transcripts and amplified the TCR beta CDR3 regions from them. HTBI primers drove first-round RT-PCR of the TCR CDR3. Each CDR3 protein gets one entry after TCRdb re-called the multiplex PCR reads with MiXCR. The table shows some 350,000 distinct CDR3 sequences, with over 15% occurring only once. Sequencing used blood. Every receptor here comes from a woman aged 18-29 years with Graves' hyperthyroidism.

About this clonotype itself: The conserved phenylalanine or tryptophan normally closing the CDR3 is absent here, so this likely arose from a read error. The limits of the CDR3 on the DNA are not certain, so only TCRdb's listed CDR3 is given. The chain links TRBV19 to TRBJ1-1. Germline CDR1 reads LNHDA; CDR2 reads SQIVND (reference sequence). Counting both end residues, the CDR3 totals 14 amino acids. The CDR3 sequence is CASSSGFGNTEACL.

This clonotype came up many times. The chain is built from TRBV12-3 or TRBV12-4 and TRBJ2-2, with TRBD2 identical over 12 bases. The J segment lost 3 bases and the V segment lost 4 bases, leaving 3 bases of the junction unmatched. The CDR3 consists of 16 residues. This CDR3 reads CASSSGLAGHTGELFF. In nucleotides, the CDR3 is TGTGCCAGCAGTTCAGGACTAGCGGGGCACACCGGGGAGCTGTTTTTT.

This clonotype was detected ten times or more. This chain links TRBV12-3 or TRBV12-4 with TRBJ1-1, with D perhaps TRBD1 (6 bases). The CDR3 is 15 residues long. The V end lost 7 bases, the J end lost 0 bases, and 15 bases lay between the germline ends. CDR3 bases: TGTGCCAGCACGGCCGGGGGCAGCTTGAACACTGAAGCTTTCTTT. It translates to CASTAGGSLNTEAFF.

CDR3 sequence: CASSTGDSIGELFF. CDR3 DNA sequence: TGTGCCAGCTCGACAGGGGATTCGATCGGGGAGCTGTTTTTT. The rearrangement uses TRBV27 and TRBJ2-2, with 8 bases that match TRBD1. CDR3 length: 14 residues. Germline V CDR1 and CDR2: MNHEY, SMNVEV (reference sequence). J gave up 7 bases and V 8 bases, and 9 bases lay outside the gene matches.

This clonotype appeared many times. The chain joins TRBV6-5 to TRBJ2-2; D uncertain. The germline CDR1 and CDR2 sequences are MNHEY and SVGAGI. The CDR3 is 14 amino acids. V dropped 2 bases and J dropped 1 base, with 5 bases sitting between them. Here the CDR3 reads CASSYALNTGELFF. CDR3 coding DNA: TGTGCCAGCAGTTACGCGCTGAACACCGGGGAGCTGTTTTTT.

This CDR3 reads CSVPGGVYQPQHF. In DNA, the CDR3 is TGCAGTGTTCCCGGAGGCGTCTATCAGCCCCAGCATTTT. The chain uses TRBV20-1 and TRBJ1-5; D gene ambiguous. V lost 7 bases and J lost 5, with 15 bases in between. The CDR3 extends over 13 amino acids. Per the germline V gene, CDR1 is DFQATT and CDR2 is SNEGSKA (reference sequence).

In this sample, this clonotype turned up many times. The chain recombines TRBV28 with TRBJ2-7; 8 bases are shared with TRBD1. The CDR3 totals 16 residues. Germline CDR1 is MDHEN and CDR2 is SYDVKM. Trimming cost V 7 bases and J 1 base; bases outside gene matches: 12. The CDR3 here is CASTANVWTGSYEQYF. CDR3 DNA sequence: TGTGCCAGCACCGCTAACGTTTGGACAGGGTCCTACGAGCAGTACTTC.

This clonotype was counted a few times. V and J are TRBV3-1 and TRBJ1-1; unclear D gene. Per the germline V gene, CDR1 is LGHDT and CDR2 is YNNKEL (reference sequence). The CDR3 sequence is 17 residues long. V shed 7 bases and J shed 1 base, with 22 bases lying between them. Written as DNA, the CDR3 is TGTGCCAGCAATCAAGCCATGATGTCCCGGGGGAACACTGAAGCTTTCTTT. Its translation is CASNQAMMSRGNTEAFF.

This clonotype occurred many times. V is TRBV28 and J is TRBJ2-7; tentative D call: TRBD2 (6 bases). The CDR3 has 13 amino acids. CDR1 is MDHEN, CDR2 SYDVKM, per germline. The V gene lost 3 bases and the J gene lost 2 bases, with 8 bases spanning the gap. This CDR3 reads CASSFGGPYEQYF. Here the CDR3 DNA reads TGTGCCAGCAGTTTCGGGGGTCCCTACGAGCAGTACTTC.

This clonotype was counted many times. The rearrangement links TRBV13 to TRBJ2-7, with 9 bases matching TRBD2. V was clipped by 5 bases and J by 2 bases; unmatched bases: 7. The CDR3 contains 15 residues. Germline CDR1 is PRHDT and CDR2 is FYEKMQ (reference sequence). In nucleotides, the CDR3 is TGTGCCAGCAGCCCGGAGCGGGGGGTCCCCTACGAGCAGTACTTC. Translated: CASSPERGVPYEQYF.

Details on this clonotype: A much larger clonotype is one base distant, so this may be a read error. V is TRBV7-2 and J is TRBJ2-1; tentative D call: TRBD2 (6 bases). Germline CDR1 reads SGHTA; CDR2 reads FQGNSA. V was cut by 5 bases and J by 12 bases, with 14 bases left in between. This CDR3 comprises 12 residues. Here the CDR3 reads CASSPRRRGQFF. The CDR3 nucleotides are TGTGCCAGCAGCCCTCGTAGGAGGGGGCAGTTCTTC.

The chain carries TRBV11-2 and TRBJ2-2; D uncertain. The germline V gene encodes CDR1 SGHAT and CDR2 FQNNGV. The CDR3 totals 13 residues. Trimming shortened V by 5 bases and J by 4 bases, and 8 bases separated the two germline ends. The CDR3 loop is CASSADFTGELFF. CDR3 in DNA: TGTGCCAGCAGCGCCGATTTCACCGGGGAGCTGTTTTTT. Variable domain in full (rest from reference TRBV11-2 and TRBJ2-2): EAGVAQSPRYKIIEKRQSVAFWCNPISGHATLYWYQQILGQGPKLLIQFQNNGVVDDSQLPKDRFSAERLKGVDSTLKIQPAKLEDSAVYLCASSADFTGELFFGEGSRLTVL.

This clonotype has ten or more counts. The chain combines TRBV6-5 with TRBJ1-1, with a possible D match to TRBD1 (6 bases). Germline V lookup: CDR1 MNHEY, CDR2 SVGAGI. V lost 0 bases and J lost 5, with 13 bases in between. The CDR3 totals 15 residues. The CDR3 sequence: CASSYSRGGRTEAFF. The CDR3, as DNA: TGTGCCAGCAGTTACTCAAGGGGGGGCAGGACTGAAGCTTTCTTT.

The sample holds a few counts of this clonotype. This chain uses TRBV18 with TRBJ2-7; the D call may be TRBD1 or TRBD2 (5 bases each). Trimming shortened V by 6 bases and J by 1 base, and 16 bases separated the two germline ends. The CDR3 sequence is 15 residues long. Per germline, CDR1 KGHSH and CDR2 LQKENI. The CDR3 DNA follows: TGTGCCAGCTCGCCGGGGATGGGGCCTTCCTACGAGCAGTACTTC. It specifies CASSPGMGPSYEQYF. The variable domain in full, with the rest retrieved from reference TRBV18 and TRBJ2-7, is NAGVMQNPRHLVRRRGQEARLRCSPMKGHSHVYWYRQLPEEGLKFMVYLQKENIIDESGMPKERFSAEFPKEGPSILRIQQVVRGDSAAYFCASSPGMGPSYEQYFGPGTRLTVT.

V is TRBV12-3 or TRBV12-4 and J is TRBJ1-1, with 9 positions matching TRBD1. V lost 5 bases and J lost 1; bases outside the gene matches: 5. The CDR3 is 15 residues long. CDR3 protein: CASSPPGQGNTEAFF. CDR3 nucleotide sequence: TGTGCCAGCAGTCCACCGGGACAGGGGAACACTGAAGCTTTCTTT.

There are many counts of this clonotype. For the CDR3, the DNA is TGTGCCAGCAAGGCGAGACCACGGAGCTCCTACGAGCAGTACTTC. This gives the protein CASKARPRSSYEQYF. This chain links TRBV2 with TRBJ2-7; unclear D gene. V lost 7 bases to trimming and J lost 0 bases, with 16 bases between them. The CDR3 spans 15 residues. Germline values: CDR1 SNHLY, CDR2 FYNNEI. The whole variable domain, filled in from reference TRBV2 and TRBJ2-7, reads EPEVTQTPSHQVTQMGQEVILRCVPISNHLYFYWYRQILGQKVEFLVSFYNNEISEKSEIFDDQFSVERPDGSNFTLKIRSTKLEDSAMYFCASKARPRSSYEQYFGPGTRLTVT.

In this sample, this clonotype turned up many times. The V gene is TRBV6-1, the J gene TRBJ1-1, with TRBD1 matching 8 bases. Unmatched junction bases numbered 14, after V lost 6 bases and J lost 2 bases. This CDR3 is built from 17 residues. The V gene's germline CDR1 is MNHNS and CDR2 SASEGT. For the CDR3, the DNA is TGTGCCAGCAGCCGACAGGGGACCGCCGGACTCAACACTGAAGCTTTCTTT. Amino acids: CASSRQGTAGLNTEAFF.